This TCR beta chain was found in a study of blood T cell repertoires in COVID-19. Study-level background: Both acute and convalescent COVID-19 samples were obtained from the United States, Italy and Spain. Sources were T cells, B-cell-depleted T cells, or PBMCs; the material itself was cDNA or gDNA.

Participant-reported clinical history was the basis for cohort assignment. Recovered Cohort 3 donors showed two negative PCRs, clearance, or symptom resolution. CDR3 length: 16 amino acids. Trimming at V came to 3 bases and at J to 4 bases, leaving 10 bases not matched to a gene. CDR1 and CDR2 (germline): KGHSH, LQKENI. Sequencing used immunoSEQ multiplex PCR; TCRdb keeps in-frame clones, though not all of them. The sample holds around 390,000 clones, about 86% seen once. The V gene is TRBV18, the J gene TRBJ1-2; 8 positions match TRBD1. The sample was PBMCs or T cells enriched from blood (not recorded which). This clonotype originated in a woman aged 45-60 years who had recovered from COVID-19. As DNA, the CDR3 is TGTGCCAGCTCACCCCCGAGGACAGGGAAAACCTATGGCTACACCTTC. As protein: CASSPPRTGKTYGYTF.